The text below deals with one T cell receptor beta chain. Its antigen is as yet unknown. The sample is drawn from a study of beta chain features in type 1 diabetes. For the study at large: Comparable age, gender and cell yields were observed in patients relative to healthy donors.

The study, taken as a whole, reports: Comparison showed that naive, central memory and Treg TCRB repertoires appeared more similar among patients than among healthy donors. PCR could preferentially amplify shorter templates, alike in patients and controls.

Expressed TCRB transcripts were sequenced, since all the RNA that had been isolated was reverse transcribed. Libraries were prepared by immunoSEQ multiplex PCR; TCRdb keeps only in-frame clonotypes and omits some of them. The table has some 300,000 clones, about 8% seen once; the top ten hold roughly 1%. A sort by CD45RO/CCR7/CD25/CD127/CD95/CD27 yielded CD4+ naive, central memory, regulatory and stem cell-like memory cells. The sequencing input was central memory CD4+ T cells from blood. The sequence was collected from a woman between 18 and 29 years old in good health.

The CDR3 DNA reads TGTGCCAGCAGTTTGCCACGGACCCCGCATTCACCCCTCCACTTT. Translated: CASSLPRTPHSPLHF. The gene calls are TRBV28 and TRBJ1-6; no reliable D call. Germline V gives CDR1 MDHEN, CDR2 SYDVKM. There are 15 residues in the CDR3. Trimming took off 3 bases at V and 8 bases at J, with 14 bases between the two ends.